The rows below give T cell receptor beta chains drawn from one sample of a study of OX40 agonist ivuxolimab in advanced cancers. Measured with immunoSEQ multiplex PCR; TCRdb has only the in-frame clones, and not every one. Of approximately 71,000 clones listed, 84% are singletons. The material sequenced was CD4+ or CD8+ T cells sorted from blood, taken in a trial of the OX40 agonist ivuxolimab. The receptor source for this set is an adult with an advanced solid tumor such as melanoma, head and neck, liver or kidney cancer. Each CDR3 is given with its conserved first and last residue. Fields, in order: clone size, J gene, V gene, D gene, CDR3 protein, CDR3 DNA. A D gene is named only where the DNA matches it firmly. Expanded clones get a size class; other rows say once, few or many, or leave the size out.

size: NA
J: TRBJ1-3
V: TRBV5-8
D: TRBD1
CDR3: CASSPMYRGSSGNTIYF
DNA: TGTGCCAGCAGCCCGATGTACAGGGGCAGCTCTGGAAACACCATATATTTT

size: NA
J: TRBJ1-1
V: TRBV28
D: NA
CDR3: CASSFGGRVWSTEAFF
DNA: TGTGCCAGCAGTTTCGGAGGCAGGGTGTGGAGCACTGAAGCTTTCTTT

size: few
J: TRBJ2-2
V: TRBV4-3
D: NA
CDR3: CASSKGTGTRTGELFF
DNA: TGCGCCAGCAGCAAAGGAACAGGGACGAGAACCGGGGAGCTGTTTTTT

size: NA
J: TRBJ1-1
V: TRBV7-3
D: NA
CDR3: CASRRQVGAEAFF
DNA: TGTGCCAGCAGAAGACAGGTTGGCGCTGAAGCTTTCTTT

size: NA
J: TRBJ2-5
V: TRBV5-1
D: TRBD2
CDR3: CASSSFSSGRKEAQYF
DNA: TGCGCCAGCAGCTCCTTCTCTAGCGGGAGAAAAGAGGCCCAGTACTTC

size: NA
J: TRBJ2-7
V: TRBV5-4
D: TRBD1
CDR3: CASSPRGRNYEQYF
DNA: TGTGCCAGCAGCCCGAGGGGGCGAAACTACGAGCAGTACTTC

size: NA
J: TRBJ2-5
V: TRBV7-2
D: NA
CDR3: CASSLQVQETQYF
DNA: TGTGCCAGCAGCTTACAAGTCCAAGAGACCCAGTACTTC

size: NA
J: TRBJ2-5
V: TRBV5-6
D: TRBD1
CDR3: CASRSPDREVAETQYF
DNA: TGTGCCAGCAGATCACCTGACAGGGAAGTAGCGGAGACCCAGTACTTC

size: NA
J: TRBJ2-5
V: TRBV9
D: TRBD2
CDR3: CASSVYPSGETQYF
DNA: TGTGCCAGCAGCGTATATCCTAGCGGGGAGACCCAGTACTTC

size: NA
J: TRBJ1-2
V: TRBV5-1
D: NA
CDR3: CASRYGTSVGYGYTF
DNA: TGCGCCAGTCGATATGGGACCTCGGTGGGGTATGGCTACACCTTC

size: NA
J: TRBJ2-5
V: TRBV7-6
D: TRBD1
CDR3: CASSLDRHETQYF
DNA: TGTGCCAGCAGCTTGGACAGGCACGAGACCCAGTACTTC

size: NA
J: TRBJ1-5
V: TRBV29-1
D: NA
CDR3: CSVTQGGNQPQHF
DNA: TGCAGCGTAACCCAGGGCGGCAATCAGCCCCAGCATTTT

size: NA
J: TRBJ1-5
V: TRBV29-1
D: NA
CDR3: CSFVPGHGYSNQPQHF
DNA: TGCAGCTTTGTCCCGGGACATGGCTATAGCAATCAGCCCCAGCATTTT

size: NA
J: TRBJ2-7
V: TRBV18
D: TRBD1
CDR3: CASSEDRVYEQYF
DNA: TGTGCCAGCTCGGAAGACAGGGTCTACGAGCAGTACTTC

size: NA
J: TRBJ2-5
V: TRBV18
D: NA
CDR3: CASSPITGLETQYF
DNA: TGTGCCAGCTCACCGATCACAGGGTTAGAGACCCAGTACTTC

size: once
J: TRBJ2-7
V: TRBV27
D: NA
CDR3: CASSRTALSYEQYF
DNA: TGTGCCAGCAGCCGAACAGCACTCTCCTACGAGCAGTACTTC

size: NA
J: TRBJ1-6
V: TRBV7-8
D: TRBD1
CDR3: CASSAGQAHNSPLHF
DNA: TGTGCCAGCAGCGCTGGACAGGCACATAATTCACCCCTCCACTTT

size: NA
J: TRBJ1-5
V: TRBV10-2
D: NA
CDR3: CASSGSLTGQPQHF
DNA: TGCGCCAGCAGTGGGTCCTTGACGGGGCAGCCCCAGCATTTT

size: NA
J: TRBJ1-2
V: TRBV27
D: NA
CDR3: CASSSFGYGYTF
DNA: TGTGCCAGCAGCTCTTTTGGCTATGGCTACACCTTC

size: NA
J: TRBJ2-1
V: TRBV9
D: TRBD2
CDR3: CASSLLAGAYNEQFF
DNA: TGTGCCAGCAGCCTCCTAGCGGGGGCCTACAATGAGCAGTTCTTC

size: NA
J: TRBJ2-2
V: TRBV11-3
D: TRBD2
CDR3: CASRAGVGELFF
DNA: TGTGCCAGCAGAGCGGGGGTCGGGGAGCTGTTTTTT

size: NA
J: TRBJ1-6
V: TRBV7-9
D: NA
CDR3: CASRPGAPYNSPLHF
DNA: TGTGCCAGCCGTCCAGGGGCACCCTATAATTCACCCCTCCACTTT

size: once
J: TRBJ2-1
V: TRBV5-1
D: TRBD2
CDR3: CASSLALGGDNEQFF
DNA: TGCGCCAGCAGCCTGGCGCTGGGAGGGGACAATGAGCAGTTCTTC

size: NA
J: TRBJ2-6
V: TRBV7-3
D: NA
CDR3: CASSPNNWANVLTF
DNA: TGTGCCAGCAGCCCCAATAACTGGGCCAACGTCCTGACTTTC

size: once
J: TRBJ2-3
V: TRBV2
D: NA
CDR3: CASNQLARADTQYF
DNA: TGTGCCAGCAACCAGCTAGCGAGAGCAGATACGCAGTATTTT

size: NA
J: TRBJ2-3
V: TRBV28
D: TRBD2
CDR3: CASSSSGASTDTQYF
DNA: TGTGCCAGCAGTTCTAGCGGAGCTAGCACAGATACGCAGTATTTT

size: NA
J: TRBJ1-1
V: TRBV11-2
D: TRBD1
CDR3: CASSWPRGTGYTEAFF
DNA: TGTGCCAGCAGCTGGCCCCGGGGGACAGGGTACACTGAAGCTTTCTTT

size: once
J: TRBJ1-4
V: TRBV19
D: NA
CDR3: CASSIGGATNEKLFF
DNA: TGTGCCAGTAGTATCGGGGGGGCAACTAATGAAAAACTGTTTTTT

size: NA
J: TRBJ2-7
V: TRBV6-5
D: NA
CDR3: CASSYRVTNYEQYF
DNA: TGTGCCAGCAGTTACAGGGTAACCAACTACGAGCAGTACTTC

size: NA
J: TRBJ2-5
V: TRBV11-2
D: NA
CDR3: CASSFGGTSEETQYF
DNA: TGTGCCAGCTCTTTTGGGGGCACTAGCGAGGAGACCCAGTACTTC

size: NA
J: TRBJ1-1
V: TRBV7-8
D: TRBD1
CDR3: CASSHRQGGTEAFF
DNA: TGTGCCAGCAGCCACCGACAGGGGGGCACTGAAGCTTTCTTT

size: NA
J: TRBJ2-2
V: TRBV7-9
D: TRBD1
CDR3: CASSLWAGTGATGELFF
DNA: TGTGCCAGCAGCTTATGGGCCGGGACAGGGGCCACCGGGGAGCTGTTTTTT

size: NA
J: TRBJ2-5
V: TRBV6-5
D: NA
CDR3: CASSWGRGQETQYF
DNA: TGTGCCAGCTCCTGGGGGCGGGGACAAGAGACCCAGTACTTC

size: NA
J: TRBJ1-2
V: TRBV19
D: NA
CDR3: CASSISDGNGYGYTF
DNA: TGTGCCAGTAGTATCTCCGACGGGAATGGTTATGGCTACACCTTC

size: NA
J: TRBJ2-7
V: TRBV27
D: NA
CDR3: CASSSLAGPTGYEQYF
DNA: TGTGCCAGCAGTTCCCTGGCCGGGCCTACGGGCTACGAGCAGTACTTC

size: NA
J: TRBJ1-1
V: TRBV19
D: TRBD1
CDR3: CASSVIAGGAVEAFF
DNA: TGTGCCAGTAGTGTGATAGCAGGGGGCGCGGTTGAAGCTTTCTTT

size: few
J: TRBJ1-3
V: TRBV15
D: NA
CDR3: CATSRDRVGNTIYF
DNA: TGTGCCACCAGCAGAGATCGGGTGGGAAACACCATATATTTT

size: NA
J: TRBJ2-1
V: TRBV5-1
D: TRBD2
CDR3: CASSLAMTSSYNEQFF
DNA: TGCGCCAGCAGCTTGGCCATGACTAGCAGTTACAATGAGCAGTTCTTC

size: few
J: TRBJ1-5
V: TRBV19
D: NA
CDR3: CASTGYGNQPQHF
DNA: TGTGCCAGTACAGGGTATGGCAATCAGCCCCAGCATTTT

size: NA
J: TRBJ2-2
V: TRBV19
D: TRBD1
CDR3: CASSMGQGAIGELFF
DNA: TGTGCCAGTAGTATGGGACAGGGGGCTATCGGGGAGCTGTTTTTT

size: NA
J: TRBJ1-6
V: TRBV11-1
D: NA
CDR3: CASTTGRSSYNSPLHF
DNA: TGTGCCAGCACAACCGGACGGAGCTCCTATAATTCACCCCTCCACTTT

size: NA
J: TRBJ2-3
V: TRBV10-1
D: NA
CDR3: CASSEDQRTDTQYF
DNA: TGCGCCAGCAGTGAGGACCAAAGGACAGATACGCAGTATTTT

size: NA
J: TRBJ2-7
V: TRBV25-1
D: TRBD1
CDR3: CASSGSGTGSYEQYF
DNA: TGTGCCAGCAGTGGTTCCGGGACAGGATCCTACGAGCAGTACTTC

size: NA
J: TRBJ2-7
V: TRBV6-4
D: TRBD2
CDR3: CASRGTSGRFRRVRARYF
DNA: TGTGCCAGCAGAGGGACTAGCGGGAGGTTCCGCCGAGTGAGGGCGCGGTACTTC

size: NA
J: TRBJ1-3
V: TRBV11-2
D: NA
CDR3: CASSLSPSVGYGNTIYF
DNA: TGTGCCAGCAGCTTGTCCCCCTCGGTGGGGTATGGAAACACCATATATTTT

size: NA
J: TRBJ2-5
V: TRBV6-5
D: NA
CDR3: CASSYSVAIQETQYF
DNA: TGTGCCAGCAGTTACTCGGTCGCGATCCAAGAGACCCAGTACTTC